What follows are 8 T cell receptor beta chains derived from one specimen sequenced in a study of PD-L1 blockade in urothelial cancer. Time point meaning: peripheral blood 6 weeks after treatment start. Assay used: immunoSEQ multiplex PCR; TCRdb lists only in-frame clones, some missing. The top ten clones hold roughly 1.7% of a sample with around 110,000 clones, 85% to 90% of them seen once. The sample here was PBMCs, taken around atezolizumab (anti-PD-L1) treatment. These receptors came from a man in his 60s with urothelial cancer.

V and J are TRBV6-4 and TRBJ1-4, with 7 bases that match TRBD1. The CDR3 sequence is 16 residues long. Trimming took 5 bases from V and 0 from J; bases not matched to a gene: 6. CDR1 is MRHNA and CDR2 is SNTAGT in the germline V gene. CDR3 nucleotide sequence: TGTGCCAGCAGTCCCGGGACAGCTGCAACTAATGAAAAACTGTTTTTT. Its protein product is CASSPGTAATNEKLFF.

The chain recombines TRBV5-1 with TRBJ1-2; D unclear. Germline CDR1 reads SGHRS; CDR2 reads YFSETQ. Trimming pared 0 bases from V and 4 bases from J, leaving 10 bases between. The CDR3 extends over 14 amino acids. The CDR3 is CASSLERGSYGYTF. As DNA, the CDR3 is TGCGCCAGCAGCTTGGAAAGAGGTTCCTATGGCTACACCTTC. The whole variable domain, filled in from reference TRBV5-1 and TRBJ1-2, reads KAGVTQTPRYLIKTRGQQVTLSCSPISGHRSVSWYQQTPGQGLQFLFEYFSETQRNKGNFPGRFSGRQFSNSRSEMNVSTLELGDSALYLCASSLERGSYGYTFGSGTRLTVV.

CDR3 sequence: CASSFGLAGVDTQYF. In DNA, the CDR3 is TGCGCCAGCAGCTTTGGACTAGCGGGAGTAGATACGCAGTATTTT. This chain joins TRBV5-1 and TRBJ2-3; 13 bases fit TRBD2. The CDR3 contains 15 residues. Germline CDR1 reads SGHRS; CDR2 reads YFSETQ. V was clipped by 2 bases and J by 5 bases; unmatched bases: 2.

The rearrangement uses TRBV7-8 and TRBJ1-4, with TRBD1 identical over 11 bases. V gave up 5 bases and J gave up 3 bases; unmatched junction bases: 5. The CDR3 loop spans 16 amino acids. CDR1 and CDR2 (germline): SGHVS, FQNEAQ. The CDR3 DNA reads as TGTGCCAGCAGCGGACAGGGGGCGCCGGCTAATGAAAAACTGTTTTTT. It codes for CASSGQGAPANEKLFF.

The chain recombines TRBV11-2 with TRBJ2-1; 11 bases agree with TRBD1. V lost 5 bases, J lost 9 bases, and 6 bases stayed unmatched. Germline CDR1 is SGHAT and CDR2 is FQNNGV. The CDR3 runs to 14 residues. The CDR3 coding sequence is TGTGCCAGCAGCGGGACAGGGGGTACGGGTGAGCAGTTCTTC. It is translated as CASSGTGGTGEQFF.

This chain joins TRBV11-2 and TRBJ2-2; tentative D call: TRBD1 (5 bases). CDR3 size: 14 residues. V was shortened by 5 bases and J by 4 bases, with 11 bases between the two germline ends. CDR1 is SGHAT and CDR2 is FQNNGV in the germline V gene. Here the CDR3 reads CASSVQGVTGELFF. CDR3 DNA sequence: TGTGCCAGCAGCGTTCAAGGGGTCACCGGGGAGCTGTTTTTT.

This clone has a single count. The chain links TRBV7-3 to TRBJ2-1; tentatively, D is TRBD2 (6 bases). This CDR3 has 15 residues. V was cut by 7 bases and J by 4 bases, with 17 bases left in between. CDR1 is SGHTA and CDR2 is FQGTGA in the germline V gene. DNA of the CDR3: TGTGCCAGCAACCCCGGGACTCTCTTTTACAATGAGCAGTTCTTC. Translation: CASNPGTLFYNEQFF.

The chain carries TRBV6-5 and TRBJ2-3; 7 bases map to TRBD1. Germline CDR1 reads MNHEY; CDR2 reads SVGAGI. V gave up 5 bases and J gave up 0 bases; unmatched junction bases: 5. The CDR3 runs to 15 residues. CDR3 residues: CASSPGTVSTDTQYF. The CDR3 nucleotides are TGTGCCAGCAGTCCCGGGACAGTTAGCACAGATACGCAGTATTTT.